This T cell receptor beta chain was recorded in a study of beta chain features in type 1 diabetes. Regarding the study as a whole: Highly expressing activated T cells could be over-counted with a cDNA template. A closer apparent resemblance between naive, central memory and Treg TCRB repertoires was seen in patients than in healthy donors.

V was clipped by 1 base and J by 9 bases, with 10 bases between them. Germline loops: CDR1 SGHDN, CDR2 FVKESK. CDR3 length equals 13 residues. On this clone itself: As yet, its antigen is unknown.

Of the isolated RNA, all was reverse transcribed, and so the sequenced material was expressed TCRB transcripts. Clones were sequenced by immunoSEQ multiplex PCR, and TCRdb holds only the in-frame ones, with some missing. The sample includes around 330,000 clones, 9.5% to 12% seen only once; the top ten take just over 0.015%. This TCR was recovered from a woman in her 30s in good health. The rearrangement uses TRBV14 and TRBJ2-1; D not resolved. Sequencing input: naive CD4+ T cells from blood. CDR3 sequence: CASSQVTAGEQFF. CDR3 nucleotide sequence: TGTGCCAGCAGCCAAGTAACAGCCGGTGAGCAGTTCTTC.